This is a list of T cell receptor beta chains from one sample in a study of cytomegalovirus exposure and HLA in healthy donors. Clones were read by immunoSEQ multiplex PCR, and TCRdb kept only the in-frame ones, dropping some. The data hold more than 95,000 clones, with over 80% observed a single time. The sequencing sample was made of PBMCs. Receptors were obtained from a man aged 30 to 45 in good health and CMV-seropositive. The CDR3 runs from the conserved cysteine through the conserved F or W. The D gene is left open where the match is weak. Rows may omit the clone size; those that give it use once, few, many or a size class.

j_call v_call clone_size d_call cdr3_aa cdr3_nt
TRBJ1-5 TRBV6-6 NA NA CASSPGGGQWQPQHF TGTGCCAGCAGCCCTGGGGGGGGGCAATGGCAGCCCCAGCATTTT
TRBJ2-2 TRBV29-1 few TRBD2 CSVLAGGPGGELFF TGCAGCGTACTAGCGGGGGGGCCGGGCGGGGAGCTGTTTTTT
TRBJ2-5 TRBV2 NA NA CASTRGLQETQYF TGTGCCAGCACGCGGGGTTTGCAAGAGACCCAGTACTTC
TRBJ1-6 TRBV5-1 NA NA CASSLVTGEAYNSPLHF TGCGCCAGCAGCTTGGTAACCGGGGAAGCCTATAATTCACCCCTCCACTTT
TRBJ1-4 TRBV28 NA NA CASLLGGQGGATNEKLFF TGTGCCAGCCTCCTCGGCGGCCAGGGTGGAGCAACTAATGAAAAACTGTTTTTT
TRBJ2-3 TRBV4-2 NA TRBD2 CASSQVVAGGADTQYF TGTGCCAGCAGCCAAGTGGTAGCGGGGGGAGCAGATACGCAGTATTTT
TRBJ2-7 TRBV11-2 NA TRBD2 CASSLASGGAGEQYF TGTGCCAGCAGCTTAGCTAGCGGGGGGGCCGGGGAGCAGTACTTC
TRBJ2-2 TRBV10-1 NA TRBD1 CASSDGQGRLSELFF TGCGCCAGCAGTGATGGACAGGGCCGCCTCTCGGAGCTGTTTTTT
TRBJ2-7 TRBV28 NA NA CASSYGGPYEQYF TGTGCCAGCAGTTACGGCGGGCCCTACGAGCAGTACTTC
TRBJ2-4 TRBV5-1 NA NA CASSLEWVSGNIQYF TGCGCCAGCAGCTTGGAATGGGTTTCGGGAAACATTCAGTACTTC
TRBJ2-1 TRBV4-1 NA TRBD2 CASRPGLAGSNEQFF TGCGCCAGCAGACCCGGACTAGCGGGGTCCAATGAGCAGTTCTTC
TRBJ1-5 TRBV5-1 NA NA CASSLGYGGGDQPQHF TGCGCCAGCAGCTTGGGGTACGGTGGGGGCGACCAGCCCCAGCATTTT
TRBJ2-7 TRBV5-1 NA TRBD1 CASSLVGQGYEQYF TGCGCCAGCAGCTTGGTAGGACAGGGCTACGAGCAGTACTTC
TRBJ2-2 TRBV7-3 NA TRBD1 CASSKLTGSGELFF TGTGCCAGCAGTAAATTGACAGGGTCCGGGGAGCTGTTTTTT
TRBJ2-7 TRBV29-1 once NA CSAAQVGSYEQYF TGCAGCGCCGCCCAGGTGGGCTCCTACGAGCAGTACTTC
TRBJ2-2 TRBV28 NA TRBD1 CASARGQGTGELFF TGTGCCAGCGCTAGAGGACAGGGGACCGGGGAGCTGTTTTTT
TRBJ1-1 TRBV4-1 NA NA CASSQEPPGRDYTEAFF TGCGCCAGCAGCCAAGAACCCCCGGGGAGAGATTACACTGAAGCTTTCTTT
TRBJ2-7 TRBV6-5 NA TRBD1 CASSGGQGIGHEQYF TGTGCCAGCAGTGGGGGACAGGGTATTGGGCACGAGCAGTACTTC
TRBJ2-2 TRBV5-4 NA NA CASSPDGATNTGELFF TGTGCCAGCAGCCCCGATGGGGCAACGAACACCGGGGAGCTGTTTTTT
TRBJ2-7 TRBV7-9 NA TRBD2 CASSQSGGSYEQYF TGTGCCAGCAGCCAAAGCGGGGGTTCCTACGAGCAGTACTTC
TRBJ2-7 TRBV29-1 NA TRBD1 CSAGTAYEQYF TGCAGCGCAGGGACAGCTTACGAGCAGTACTTC
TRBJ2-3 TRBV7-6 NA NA CASSPTPRSDTQYF TGTGCCAGCAGCCCGACACCCCGGTCAGATACGCAGTATTTT
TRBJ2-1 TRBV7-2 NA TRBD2 CASSLKQRGGTDEQFF TGTGCCAGCAGCTTAAAACAGCGGGGGGGCACCGATGAGCAGTTCTTC
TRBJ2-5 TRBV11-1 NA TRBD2 CASSWTSKETQYF TGTGCCAGCAGCTGGACTAGCAAAGAGACCCAGTACTTC
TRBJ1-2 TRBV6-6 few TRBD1 CASSYVRGGNYGYTF TGTGCCAGCAGTTACGTTAGAGGGGGCAACTATGGCTACACCTTC
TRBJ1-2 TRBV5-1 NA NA CASSQDSDGVYTF TGCGCCAGCAGCCAGGACAGCGACGGCGTCTACACCTTC
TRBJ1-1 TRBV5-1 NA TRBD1 CASSLGQGAGAFF TGCGCCAGCAGCTTGGGACAGGGGGCTGGAGCTTTCTTT
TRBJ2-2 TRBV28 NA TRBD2 CASSRIAGGRAGELFF TGTGCCAGCAGTCGTATAGCGGGGGGAAGGGCCGGGGAGCTGTTTTTT
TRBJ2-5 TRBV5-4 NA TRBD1 CASSDGTALETQYF TGTGCCAGCAGCGACGGGACAGCCTTAGAGACCCAGTACTTC
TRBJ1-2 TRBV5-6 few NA CASSLGTVNYGYTF TGTGCCAGCAGCTTGGGCACAGTCAACTATGGCTACACCTTC
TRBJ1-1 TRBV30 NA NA CAGDLLGNTEAFF TGTGCCGGCGACTTACTCGGGAACACTGAAGCTTTCTTT
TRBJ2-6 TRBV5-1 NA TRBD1 CASSPGQTNSGANVLTF TGCGCCAGCAGCCCGGGACAGACAAACTCTGGGGCCAACGTCCTGACTTTC
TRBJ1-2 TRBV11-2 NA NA CASSLSRGSYGYTF TGTGCCAGCAGCTTAAGTAGGGGGTCCTATGGCTACACCTTC
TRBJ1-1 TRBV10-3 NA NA CATTGGNFPKAGAFF TGTGCCACGACGGGAGGGAACTTCCCAAAAGCTGGGGCTTTCTTT
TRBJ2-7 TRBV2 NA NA CASSEQQVSYEQYF TGTGCCAGCAGTGAACAACAGGTATCCTACGAGCAGTACTTC
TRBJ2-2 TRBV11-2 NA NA CASSRWGENTGELFF TGTGCCAGCAGCCGATGGGGAGAAAACACCGGGGAGCTGTTTTTT
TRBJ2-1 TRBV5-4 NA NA CASSPTGDSYNEQFF TGTGCCAGCAGCCCGACGGGGGACTCCTACAATGAGCAGTTCTTC
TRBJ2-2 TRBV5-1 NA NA CASSPIQGPGGELFF TGCGCCAGCAGCCCAATACAGGGTCCGGGCGGGGAGCTGTTTTTT
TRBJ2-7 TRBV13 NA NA CASSLIGDRGTYEQYF TGTGCCAGCAGTTTAATAGGGGATAGGGGTACCTACGAGCAGTACTTC
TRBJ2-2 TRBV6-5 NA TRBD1 CASSLTGGTGELFF TGTGCCAGCAGTTTAACAGGGGGCACCGGGGAGCTGTTTTTT
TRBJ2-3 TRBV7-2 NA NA CASSLGGTSLQYF TGTGCCAGCAGCTTAGGTGGCACATCCTTGCAGTATTTT
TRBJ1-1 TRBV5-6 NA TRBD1 CASSLAQGAWTEAFF TGTGCCAGCAGCTTGGCACAGGGGGCCTGGACTGAAGCTTTCTTT
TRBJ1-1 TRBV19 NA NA CASSYSSNTEAFF TGTGCCAGTAGTTACAGTTCGAACACTGAAGCTTTCTTT
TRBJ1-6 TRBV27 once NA CASSFFPQGLPYPLHF TGTGCCAGCAGTTTCTTTCCACAGGGTCTTCCTTATCCCCTCCACTTT
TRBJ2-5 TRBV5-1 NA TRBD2 CASSLAGRETQYF TGCGCCAGCAGCTTGGCCGGGAGGGAGACCCAGTACTTC
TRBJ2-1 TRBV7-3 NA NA CASSLGASSYNEQFF TGTGCCAGCAGCTTGGGGGCGAGCTCCTACAATGAGCAGTTCTTC
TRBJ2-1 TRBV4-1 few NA CASSQGLVYEQFF TGCGCCAGCAGCCAAGGACTAGTTTATGAGCAGTTCTTC
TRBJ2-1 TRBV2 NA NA CATKRSGLINEQFF TGTGCCACCAAAAGGTCAGGGCTGATCAATGAGCAGTTCTTC